The 9 T cell receptor beta chains reported below all come from one sample, sequenced in a study of OX40 agonist ivuxolimab in advanced cancers. The protocol was immunoSEQ multiplex PCR, while the TCRdb copy is restricted to in-frame clones and leaves out a portion. The sample shows tens of thousands of clones, more than 70% of them seen only once. The sample here was CD4+ or CD8+ T cells sorted from blood, taken in a trial of the OX40 agonist ivuxolimab. These receptors were taken from an adult with an advanced solid tumor such as melanoma, head and neck, liver or kidney cancer.

This clone was seen once. The CDR3 DNA follows: TGTGCCAGCAGCTTGAACCCGACAGGTAGTAGCAATCAGCCCCAGCATTTT. Its translation: CASSLNPTGSSNQPQHF. This sequence joins TRBV5-5 and TRBJ1-5, with D maybe TRBD1 (6 bases). Germline CDR1 and CDR2: SGHKS and YYEKEE (reference sequence). Trimming pared 1 base from V and 0 bases from J, leaving 14 bases between. The CDR3 spans 17 residues. The full variable domain, completed using reference TRBV5-5 and TRBJ1-5, is DAGVTQSPTHLIKTRGQQVTLRCSPISGHKSVSWYQQVLGQGPQFIFQYYEKEERGRGNFPDRFSARQFPNYSSELNVNALLLGDSALYLCASSLNPTGSSNQPQHFGDGTRLSIL.

The CDR3 is CASSPTGPSYEQYF. The CDR3 bases are TGCGCCAGCAGCCCCACAGGACCATCCTACGAGCAGTACTTC. The V gene is TRBV5-1, the J gene TRBJ2-5, with TRBD1 as a possible D gene (5 bases). The DNA end lines up better with TRBJ2-7; the J call may be wrong. The CDR3 loop spans 14 amino acids. Germline values: CDR1 SGHRS, CDR2 YFSETQ.

The CDR3 protein is CASSNPGQGANEQFF. The CDR3 DNA follows: TGTGCCAGCAGTAACCCGGGACAGGGGGCCAATGAGCAGTTCTTC. The chain uses TRBV28 and TRBJ2-1; 12 bases agree with TRBD1. Looked up from germline, CDR1 is MDHEN and CDR2 is SYDVKM. The CDR3 has 15 amino acids. With 5 bases clipped from V and 6 bases from J, the junction kept 5 bases outside the gene matches.

The chain joins TRBV30 to TRBJ2-3; D gene unclear. The V end lost 0 bases, the J end lost 5 bases, and 3 bases lay between the germline ends. The CDR3 is 11 residues long. Germline CDR1 reads GTSNPN; CDR2 reads SVGIG (reference sequence). The CDR3 DNA follows: TGTGCCTGGAGTGTAAAAGATACGCAGTATTTT. This encodes CAWSVKDTQYF.

This clone has a single count. Distinct nucleotide sequences in the sample also encode this CDR3. The V call is TRBV6-5, the J call TRBJ1-1; D gene ambiguous. The CDR3 runs to 13 residues. The V end was cut by 0 bases, the J end by 5 bases, with 7 bases between. Looked up from germline, CDR1 is MNHEY and CDR2 is SVGAGI. The CDR3 loop is CASSYSRGTEAFF. CDR3 bases: TGTGCCAGCAGTTACTCGCGTGGTACTGAAGCTTTCTTT.

The chain has TRBV28 and TRBJ1-4, with 10 bases identical to TRBD1. The CDR3 has 14 residues. Germline V gene lookup returns CDR1 MDHEN and CDR2 SYDVKM. V gave up 6 bases and J gave up 8 bases; unmatched junction bases: 6. CDR3 sequence: CASRGTGVHEKLFF. In nucleotides, the CDR3 is TGTGCCAGCAGGGGGACAGGGGTTCACGAAAAACTGTTTTTT.

V and J are TRBV5-1 and TRBJ2-2; D possibly corresponds to TRBD1 (5 bases). There are 14 residues in the CDR3. Germline CDR1 SGHRS, CDR2 YFSETQ. V lost 5 bases, J lost 4 bases, and 12 bases lay in between. The CDR3 nucleotides are TGCGCCAGCAGGGCAGGGATGGGCACCGGGGAGCTGTTTTTT. Residues: CASRAGMGTGELFF. The full variable domain, with the rest looked up from reference TRBV5-1 and TRBJ2-2, is KAGVTQTPRYLIKTRGQQVTLSCSPISGHRSVSWYQQTPGQGLQFLFEYFSETQRNKGNFPGRFSGRQFSNSRSEMNVSTLELGDSALYLCASRAGMGTGELFFGEGSRLTVL.

The rearrangement joins TRBV10-1 to TRBJ1-1, with D uncertain. The CDR3 length is 11 residues. The V end lost 7 bases, the J end lost 2 bases, and 5 bases lay between the germline ends. CDR1 is WNHNN, CDR2 SYGVQD, per germline (reference sequence). DNA of the CDR3: TGCGCCAGCACAGCAAACACTGAAGCTTTCTTT. The encoded protein is CASTANTEAFF.

The chain employs TRBV4-1 and TRBJ1-2, with 10 bases identical to TRBD1. The J segment lost 4 bases and the V segment lost 4 bases, leaving 3 bases of the junction unmatched. CDR1 and CDR2 (germline): MGHRA, YSYEKL. This CDR3 is built from 14 residues. CDR3 sequence (DNA): TGCGCCAGCAGCCCCAGGGACAGGGGCTATGGCTACACCTTC. The encoded protein is CASSPRDRGYGYTF.